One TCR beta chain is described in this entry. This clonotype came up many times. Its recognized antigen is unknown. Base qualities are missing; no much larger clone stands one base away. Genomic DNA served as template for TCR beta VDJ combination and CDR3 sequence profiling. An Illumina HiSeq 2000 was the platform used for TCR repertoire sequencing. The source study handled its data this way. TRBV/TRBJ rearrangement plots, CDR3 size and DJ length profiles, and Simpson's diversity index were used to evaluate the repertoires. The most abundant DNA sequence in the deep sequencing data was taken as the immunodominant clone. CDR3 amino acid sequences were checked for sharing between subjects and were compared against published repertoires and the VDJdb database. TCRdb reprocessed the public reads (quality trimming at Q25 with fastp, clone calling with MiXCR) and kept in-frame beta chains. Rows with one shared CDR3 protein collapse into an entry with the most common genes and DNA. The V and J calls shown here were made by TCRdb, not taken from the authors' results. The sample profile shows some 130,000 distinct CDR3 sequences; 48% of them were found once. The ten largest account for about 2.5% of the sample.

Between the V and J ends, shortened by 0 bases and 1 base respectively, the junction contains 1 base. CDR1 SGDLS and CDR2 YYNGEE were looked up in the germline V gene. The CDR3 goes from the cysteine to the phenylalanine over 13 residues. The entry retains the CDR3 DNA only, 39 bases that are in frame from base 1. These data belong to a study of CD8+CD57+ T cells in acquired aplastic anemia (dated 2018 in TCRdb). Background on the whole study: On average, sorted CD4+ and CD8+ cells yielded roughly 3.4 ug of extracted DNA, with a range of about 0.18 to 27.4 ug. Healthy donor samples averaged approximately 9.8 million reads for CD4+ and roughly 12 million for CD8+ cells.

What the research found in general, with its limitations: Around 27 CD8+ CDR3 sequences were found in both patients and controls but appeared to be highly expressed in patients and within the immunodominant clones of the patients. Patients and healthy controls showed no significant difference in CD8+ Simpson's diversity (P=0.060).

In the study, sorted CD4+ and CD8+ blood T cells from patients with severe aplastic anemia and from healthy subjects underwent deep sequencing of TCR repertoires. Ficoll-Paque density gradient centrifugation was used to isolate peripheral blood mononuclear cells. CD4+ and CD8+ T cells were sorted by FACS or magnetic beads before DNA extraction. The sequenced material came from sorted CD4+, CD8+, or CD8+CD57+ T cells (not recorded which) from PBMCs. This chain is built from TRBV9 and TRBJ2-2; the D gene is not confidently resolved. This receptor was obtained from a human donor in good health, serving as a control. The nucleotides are TGTGCCAGCAGCGTAGGGAACACCGGGGAGCTGTTTTTT. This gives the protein CASSVGNTGELFF.